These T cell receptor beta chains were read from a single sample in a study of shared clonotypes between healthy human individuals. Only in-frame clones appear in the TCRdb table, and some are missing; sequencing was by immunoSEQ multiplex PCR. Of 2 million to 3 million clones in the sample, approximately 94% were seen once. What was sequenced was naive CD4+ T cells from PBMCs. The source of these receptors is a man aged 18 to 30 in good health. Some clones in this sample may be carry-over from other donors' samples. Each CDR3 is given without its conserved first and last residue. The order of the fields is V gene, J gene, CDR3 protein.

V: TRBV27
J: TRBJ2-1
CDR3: ASSKGLVPYGVNEQF

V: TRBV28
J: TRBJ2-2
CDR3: ASSFSGGTGELF

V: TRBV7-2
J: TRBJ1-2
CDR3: ASSLVTGGSYGYT

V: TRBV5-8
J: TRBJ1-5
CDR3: ASSLTQAAYSNQPQH

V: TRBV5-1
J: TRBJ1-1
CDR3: ASSAQQGQNTEAF

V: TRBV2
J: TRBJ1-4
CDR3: ASLEGQQRGKLF

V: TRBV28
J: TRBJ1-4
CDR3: ASSLPTAGMEKLF

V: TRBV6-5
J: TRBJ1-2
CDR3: ASSYSSKIEGYT

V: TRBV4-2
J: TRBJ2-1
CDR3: ASSSGTSGYNEQF

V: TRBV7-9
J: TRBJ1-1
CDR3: ASSPSLKDTEAF

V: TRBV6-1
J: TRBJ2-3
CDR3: ASRFSGGADTQY

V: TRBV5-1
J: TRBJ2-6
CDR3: ASSLGSSGANVLT

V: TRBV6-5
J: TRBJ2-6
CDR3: ATRDRYSGANVLT

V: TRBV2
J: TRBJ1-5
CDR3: ASSEETGGFGQPQH

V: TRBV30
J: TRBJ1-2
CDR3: AWSVGDRVWYGYT

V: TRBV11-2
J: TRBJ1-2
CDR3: ASSPWTGGHGYT

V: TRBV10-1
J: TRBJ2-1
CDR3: ASSAGGPNNEQF

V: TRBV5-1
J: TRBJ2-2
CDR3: ASSPVSGGDTGELF

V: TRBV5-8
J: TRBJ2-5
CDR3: ASSPRTIGETQY

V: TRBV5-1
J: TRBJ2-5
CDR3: ASSFQSGGGLAEETQY

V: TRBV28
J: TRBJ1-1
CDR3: ASSYGTRGEAF

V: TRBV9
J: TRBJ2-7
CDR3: ASSVETLTEQY

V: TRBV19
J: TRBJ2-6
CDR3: ASSIGRFSGANVLT

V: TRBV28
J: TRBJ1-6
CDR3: ASEGQGSSPLH

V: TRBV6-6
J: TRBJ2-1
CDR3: ATGTTGTRNEQF

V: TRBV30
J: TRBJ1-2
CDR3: AWRAVTTATYGYT

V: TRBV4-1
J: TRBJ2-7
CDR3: ASSQLRTSGRAIPYEQY

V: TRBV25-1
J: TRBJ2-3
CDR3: ASSPISDDTQY

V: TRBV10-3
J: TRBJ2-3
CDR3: AISVAGRTDTQY

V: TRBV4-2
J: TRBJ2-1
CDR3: ASNIGGGSSYNEQF

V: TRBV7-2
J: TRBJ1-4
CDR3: ASSLGRQGAEKLF

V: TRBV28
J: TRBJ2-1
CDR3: ASSLSSGIDEQF

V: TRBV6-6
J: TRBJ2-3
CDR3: ASSPRGIGTDTQY

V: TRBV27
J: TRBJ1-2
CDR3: ASRGVGGGYGYT

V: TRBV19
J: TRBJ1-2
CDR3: ASSKQSGGYT

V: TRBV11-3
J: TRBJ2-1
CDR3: ASSRQGVGIHEQF

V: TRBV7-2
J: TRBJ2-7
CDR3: ASSLASAGTYEQY

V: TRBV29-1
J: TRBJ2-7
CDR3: SVGVSGGLIYEQY

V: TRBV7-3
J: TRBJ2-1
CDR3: ASSPWGGSSYNEQF

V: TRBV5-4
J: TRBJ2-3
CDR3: ASSPSGGQGTDTQY

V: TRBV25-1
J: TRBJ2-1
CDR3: ASSSGGDEQF

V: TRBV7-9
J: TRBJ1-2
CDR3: ASTPNGGPNYGYT

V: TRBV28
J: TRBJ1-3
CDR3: ASSLRGGVNTIY

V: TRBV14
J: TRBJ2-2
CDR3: ARHRPGELF

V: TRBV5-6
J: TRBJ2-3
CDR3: ASSFIQGTDTQY

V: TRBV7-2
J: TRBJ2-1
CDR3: ASSLQRANEQF

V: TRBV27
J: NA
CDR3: ASSFRRGEQY

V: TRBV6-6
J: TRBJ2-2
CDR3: ASRSGTDTGELF

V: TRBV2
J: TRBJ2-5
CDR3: ASSGIMGTETQN

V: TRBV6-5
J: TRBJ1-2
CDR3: ASSQFRAPRGYT

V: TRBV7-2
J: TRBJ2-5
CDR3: ASSKSLAGETQY

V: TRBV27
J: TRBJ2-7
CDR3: ASSLAGFSESSYEQY

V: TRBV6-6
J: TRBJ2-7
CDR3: ASSYLAGSYEQY

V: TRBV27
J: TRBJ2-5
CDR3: ASSFGGETQY